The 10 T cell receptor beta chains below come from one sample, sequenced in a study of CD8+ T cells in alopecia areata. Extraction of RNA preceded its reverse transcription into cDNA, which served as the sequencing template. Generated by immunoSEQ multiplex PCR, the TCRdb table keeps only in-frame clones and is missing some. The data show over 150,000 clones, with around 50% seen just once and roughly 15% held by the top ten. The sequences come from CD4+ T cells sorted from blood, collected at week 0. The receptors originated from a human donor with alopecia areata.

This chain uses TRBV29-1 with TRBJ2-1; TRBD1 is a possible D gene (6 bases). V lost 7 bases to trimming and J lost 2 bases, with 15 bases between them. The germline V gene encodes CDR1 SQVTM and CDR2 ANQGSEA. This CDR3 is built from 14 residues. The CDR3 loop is CSGGHAGAYNEQFF. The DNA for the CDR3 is TGCAGCGGGGGACACGCTGGGGCCTACAATGAGCAGTTCTTC.

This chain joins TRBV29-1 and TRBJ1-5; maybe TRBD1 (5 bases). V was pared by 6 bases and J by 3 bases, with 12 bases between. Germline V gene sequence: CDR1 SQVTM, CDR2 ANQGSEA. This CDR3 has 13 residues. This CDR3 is CSVQTAHNQPQHF. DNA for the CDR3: TGCAGCGTCCAGACAGCCCACAATCAGCCCCAGCATTTT.

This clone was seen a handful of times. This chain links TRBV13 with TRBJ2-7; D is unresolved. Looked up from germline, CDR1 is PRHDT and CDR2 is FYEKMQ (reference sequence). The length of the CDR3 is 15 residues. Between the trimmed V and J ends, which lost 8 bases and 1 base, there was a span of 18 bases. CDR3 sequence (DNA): TGTGCCAGCGGGATCGATGCCCGACGGTCCTACGAGCAGTACTTC. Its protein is CASGIDARRSYEQYF.

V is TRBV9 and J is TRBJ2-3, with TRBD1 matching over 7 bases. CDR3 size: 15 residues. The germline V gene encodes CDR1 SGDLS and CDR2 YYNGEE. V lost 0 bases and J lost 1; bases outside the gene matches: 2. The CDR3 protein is CASSVVGGGTDTQYF. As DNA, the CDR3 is TGTGCCAGCAGCGTAGTAGGGGGCGGCACAGATACGCAGTATTTT.

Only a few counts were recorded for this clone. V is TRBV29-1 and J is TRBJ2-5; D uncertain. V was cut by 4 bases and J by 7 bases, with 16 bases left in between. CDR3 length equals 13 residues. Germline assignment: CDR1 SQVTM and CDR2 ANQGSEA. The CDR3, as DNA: TGCAGCGTTGTAGGCCACTCTGAAGGGACCCAGTACTTC. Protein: CSVVGHSEGTQYF.

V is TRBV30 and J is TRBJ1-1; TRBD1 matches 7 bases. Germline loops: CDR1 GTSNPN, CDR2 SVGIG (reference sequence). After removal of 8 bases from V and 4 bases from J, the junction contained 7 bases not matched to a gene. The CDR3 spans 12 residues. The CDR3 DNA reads TGTGCCAGAGGGGGCCTAACCACTGAAGCTTTCTTT. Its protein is CARGGLTTEAFF.

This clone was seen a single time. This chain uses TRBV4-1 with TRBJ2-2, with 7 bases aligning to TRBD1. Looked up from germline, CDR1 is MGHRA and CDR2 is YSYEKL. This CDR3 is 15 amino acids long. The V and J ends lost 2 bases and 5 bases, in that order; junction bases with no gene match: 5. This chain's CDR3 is CASSQPRQGTGELFF. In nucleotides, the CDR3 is TGCGCCAGCAGCCAACCGAGACAGGGAACCGGGGAGCTGTTTTTT.

The CDR3 region is CASSLSGRYPYEQYF. Here the CDR3 DNA reads TGTGCCAGCAGTTTATCAGGGCGGTACCCCTACGAGCAGTACTTC. This sequence joins TRBV27 and TRBJ2-7; no firm D call. Germline lookup yields CDR1 MNHEY and CDR2 SMNVEV (reference sequence). The CDR3 runs to 15 residues. The V end lost 0 bases, the J end lost 2 bases, and 11 bases lay between the germline ends.

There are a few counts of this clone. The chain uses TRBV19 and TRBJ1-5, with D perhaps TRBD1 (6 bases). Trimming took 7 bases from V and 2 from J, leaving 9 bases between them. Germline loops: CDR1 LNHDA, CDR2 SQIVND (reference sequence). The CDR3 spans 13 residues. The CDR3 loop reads CASNGGRNQPQHF. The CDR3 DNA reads TGTGCCAGTAACGGGGGCCGCAATCAGCCCCAGCATTTT.

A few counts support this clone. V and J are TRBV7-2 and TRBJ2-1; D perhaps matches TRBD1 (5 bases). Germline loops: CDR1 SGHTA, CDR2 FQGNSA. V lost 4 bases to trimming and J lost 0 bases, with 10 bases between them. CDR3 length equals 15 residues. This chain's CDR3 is CASSSDTGSYNEQFF. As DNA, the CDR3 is TGTGCCAGCAGCTCGGACACAGGCTCCTACAATGAGCAGTTCTTC.